Following are 10 T cell receptor beta chains from one sample sequenced in a study of cytomegalovirus exposure and HLA in healthy donors. This PCR relied on a set of 60 Vbeta primers and 13 Jbeta primers. The protocol was immunoSEQ multiplex PCR, while the TCRdb copy is restricted to in-frame clones and leaves out a portion. The repertoire has 110,000 or so clones, 65% to 90% of them found once; the top ten carry 2.2%. What was sequenced was PBMCs. The origin of the receptors is a woman under 40 in good health and CMV-seronegative.

The table lists this clone with a count of one. The V gene is TRBV27, the J gene TRBJ1-4; no clear D gene. The CDR3 is made up of 11 amino acids. The germline V gene has CDR1 MNHEY and CDR2 SMNVEV (reference sequence). Between the trimmed V and J ends, which lost 6 bases and 7 bases, there was a span of 6 bases. As DNA, the CDR3 is TGTGCCAGCAGCGCCGGTGAAAAACTGTTTTTT. It specifies CASSAGEKLFF.

The chain combines TRBV7-3 with TRBJ2-2, with no clear D. Trimming left V 2 bases short and J 6 bases short, with 7 bases between. CDR1 SGHTA and CDR2 FQGTGA come from the germline V gene. This CDR3 has 13 residues. The CDR3 protein is CASSLLVAGELFF. CDR3 nucleotide sequence: TGTGCCAGCAGCTTACTAGTCGCCGGGGAGCTGTTTTTT.

V is TRBV6-1 and J is TRBJ1-4; TRBD1 aligns across 8 bases. CDR1 and CDR2 from the germline V gene are MNHNS and SASEGT. V shed 8 bases and J 8 bases; nucleotides not matched to a gene: 10. CDR3 length equals 14 residues. This CDR3 reads CASSPRQGAEKLFF. CDR3 nucleotides: TGTGCCAGCTCTCCTCGGCAGGGGGCCGAAAAACTGTTTTTT.

This chain links TRBV7-9 with TRBJ2-6; possible D gene TRBD2, 5 bases. The V gene's germline CDR1 is SEHNR and CDR2 FQNEAQ (reference sequence). The CDR3 runs 16 residues. The V end was cut by 5 bases, the J end by 4 bases, with 15 bases between. CDR3 DNA sequence: TGTGCCAGCAGCCTCCGGGAAGGCGCGGGGGCCAACGTCCTGACTTTC. Translating it yields CASSLREGAGANVLTF. The whole variable domain, remainder taken from reference TRBV7-9 and TRBJ2-6, is DTGVSQNPRHKITKRGQNVTFRCDPISEHNRLYWYRQTLGQGPEFLTYFQNEAQLEKSRLLSDRFSAERPKGSFSTLEIQRTEQGDSAMYLCASSLREGAGANVLTFGAGSRLTVL.

This chain uses TRBV30 with TRBJ2-6, with a tentative D call TRBD1 (6 bases). Trimming pared 0 bases from V and 2 bases from J, leaving 11 bases between. The CDR3 has 16 residues. Germline CDR1 is GTSNPN and CDR2 is SVGIG (reference sequence). DNA for the CDR3: TGTGCCTGGAGTGTACATTCAGGGGCTGGGGCCAACGTCCTGACTTTC. Translating it yields CAWSVHSGAGANVLTF.

This sequence joins TRBV6-5 and TRBJ1-5, with 7 bases fitting TRBD1. After removal of 5 bases from V and 4 bases from J, the junction contained 8 bases not matched to a gene. The germline V gene encodes CDR1 MNHEY and CDR2 SVGAGI. The CDR3 has 15 residues. The CDR3 nucleotides are TGTGCCAGCAGTCAGATGACAGGGAGGAATCAGCCCCAGCATTTT. The encoded protein is CASSQMTGRNQPQHF.

This clone was found once. The V gene is TRBV29-1, the J gene TRBJ1-2; D gene uncertain. Germline CDR1 reads SQVTM; CDR2 reads ANQGSEA. This CDR3 spans 14 amino acids. The germline V and J ends were trimmed by 0 bases and 5 bases, with 13 bases remaining between them. The CDR3 DNA reads TGCAGCGTTGAAGATCGTCACCTACTTTATGGCTACACCTTC. This translates into CSVEDRHLLYGYTF.

This chain uses TRBV6-5 with TRBJ2-5; TRBD1 might be the D (6 bases). The DNA end is more similar to TRBJ2-7, so the J call may be wrong. CDR1 and CDR2 from the germline V gene are MNHEY and SVGAGI. This CDR3 is built from 16 residues. The CDR3 coding sequence is TGTGCCAGCAGTTACTCATGGCCGCAGGGGAAGGTCGAGCAGTACTTC. Protein product: CASSYSWPQGKVEQYF.

A single count supports this clone. The chain joins TRBV6-1 to TRBJ2-1; 9 positions agree with TRBD2. The CDR3 length is 17 residues. The germline V gene encodes CDR1 MNHNS and CDR2 SASEGT. With 3 bases clipped from V and 3 bases from J, the junction kept 9 bases outside the gene matches. CDR3 region: CASSDKGVSGSYNEQFF. CDR3 bases: TGTGCCAGCAGTGATAAGGGGGTTAGCGGGAGCTACAATGAGCAGTTCTTC.

This chain joins TRBV6-1 and TRBJ1-3; no definite D call. This CDR3 contains 12 residues. V was cut by 1 base and J by 8 bases, with 6 bases left in between. Germline loops: CDR1 MNHNS, CDR2 SASEGT. Here the CDR3 DNA reads TGTGCCAGCAGTGAAGGAGGGTACACCATATATTTT. Encoded protein: CASSEGGYTIYF.